This is a list of T cell receptor beta chains from one sample in a study of monozygotic twins with inflammatory bowel disease. TCRdb processed the 5' RACE reads again and assigns one entry to each CDR3 protein, with no DNA. The sample includes around 380,000 distinct CDR3 sequences. The specimen sequenced was blood. The receptors here all came from a human donor with ulcerative colitis or Crohn's disease, or a healthy co-twin of an affected twin (not recorded which). The CDR3 runs from the conserved cysteine through the conserved F or W.

V,J,CDR3
TRBV6-2/TRBV6-3,TRBJ2-7,CASSSPAGTYEQYF
TRBV7-2,TRBJ2-1,CASSFGLAGGGNEQFF
TRBV7-9,TRBJ2-5,CASSLPLLETQYF
TRBV7-2,TRBJ2-5,CASSSARLPFVGTQYF
TRBV18,TRBJ1-5,CASSPTPYNQPQHF
TRBV5-1,TRBJ2-7,CASRTDGARPHEQYF
TRBV20-1,TRBJ2-1,CSAYRSSSYNERFF
TRBV15,TRBJ2-6,CATRAPSGKSGANVLTF
TRBV15,TRBJ1-2,CATSRVSGSYTF
TRBV7-8,TRBJ2-2,CASSLGTRGNTGELFF
TRBV20-1,TRBJ2-3,CSAGGVGGLTDTQYF
TRBV20-1,TRBJ2-1,CSARGTRVHEQFF
TRBV20-1,TRBJ1-5,CSARGMRGLGQPQHF
TRBV29-1,TRBJ2-7,CSALGQLSSYEQYF
TRBV10-3,TRBJ2-3,CAISAGGQPDTQYF
TRBV7-2,TRBJ1-2,CASSLAPPTTGGYGYTF
TRBV5-1,TRBJ2-7,CASSFLAASYEQYF
TRBV7-2,TRBJ2-7,CASSLTEFSYEQYF
TRBV11-1,TRBJ2-3,CASTPRSSGRARRTDTQYF
TRBV12-3/TRBV12-4,TRBJ2-7,CVSSITGDLNYEQYF
TRBV5-4,TRBJ1-2,CASSLTGSDGYTF
TRBV11-2,TRBJ2-5,CASSLMIGVQSQETQYF
TRBV5-1,TRBJ1-1,CASGGDRVSEAFF
TRBV6-6,TRBJ2-3,CASSPFTDTQYF
TRBV7-9,TRBJ1-6,CASSLEGGSPLHF
TRBV3-1,TRBJ2-4,CASASTSSGDIQYF
TRBV7-9,TRBJ2-5,CASSSGYPGETQYF
TRBV19,TRBJ1-5,CASSTYNRARGQPQHF
TRBV7-8,TRBJ1-1,CASSADRANTEAFF
TRBV5-1,TRBJ1-1,CASSLGRDEAFF
TRBV21-1,TRBJ1-1,CASSKKQLQNTEAFF
TRBV3-1,TRBJ2-6,CASSQNGQSSGANVLTF
TRBV7-2,TRBJ2-7,CASSTTGTSFYEQYF
TRBV14,TRBJ1-2,CASSQEGWASGYTF
TRBV20-1,TRBJ2-5,CSANVRERGAYQETQYF
TRBV28,TRBJ2-7,CASRRRDYEQYF
TRBV6-1,TRBJ2-7,CASSGILTYEQYF
TRBV12-3/TRBV12-4,TRBJ1-5,CASSLTGESQPQHF
TRBV11-3,TRBJ2-2,CASSFTSGANTGELFF
TRBV5-6,TRBJ2-7,CASSLEYEQYF
TRBV10-3,TRBJ2-3,CAIRSTGGGADTQYF
TRBV30,TRBJ1-4,CAWSAPPLGTGNEKLFF
TRBV12-3/TRBV12-4,TRBJ2-6,CASSSRGPRISSGANVLTF
TRBV6-1,TRBJ2-2,CASRGTGTAGELFF
TRBV10-3,TRBJ2-3,CAISVSGRADTQYF